These 20 T cell receptor beta chains came from one sample sequenced in a study of shared clonotypes between healthy human individuals. Method: immunoSEQ multiplex PCR; TCRdb's copy keeps in-frame clones and lacks some. This sample carries under 2,500,000 clones, about 94% of them seen once, and the ten largest clones take roughly 0.13%. The sequenced sample was naive CD4+ T cells sorted from blood. Specified subset: CD45RA+ positively selected. These TCRs come from a man aged 18 to 29 in good health.

The chain combines TRBV7-9 with TRBJ1-2; 8 bases align to TRBD1. The V gene's germline CDR1 is SEHNR and CDR2 FQNEAQ (reference sequence). The CDR3 loop spans 16 amino acids. Trimming at V came to 5 bases and at J to 2 bases, leaving 10 bases not matched to a gene. The CDR3 is CASSHLTGVNNYGYTF. The CDR3 coding sequence is TGTGCCAGCAGCCACTTGACAGGGGTCAACAACTATGGCTACACCTTC.

The CDR3 DNA sequence: TGTGCCAGCAGCTTCTCCGGGGTTACTGAAGCTTTCTTT. Protein product: CASSFSGVTEAFF. The chain recombines TRBV7-2 with TRBJ1-1, with D uncertain. The CDR3 sequence is 13 residues long. Trimming shortened V by 3 bases and J by 5 bases, and 10 bases separated the two germline ends. Germline CDR1 is SGHTA and CDR2 is FQGNSA.

The chain has TRBV7-9 and TRBJ1-1; possibly TRBD1 for D (5 bases). In germline, CDR1 is SEHNR, CDR2 FQNEAQ (reference sequence). There are 14 residues in the CDR3. Trimming pared 8 bases from V and 1 base from J, leaving 14 bases between. Here the CDR3 reads CASLSLGGNTEAFF. The DNA of the CDR3 is TGTGCCAGCCTGTCCCTCGGGGGGAACACTGAAGCTTTCTTT.

The genes are TRBV29-1 and TRBJ2-2; tentatively, D is TRBD1 (5 bases). The germline V gene encodes CDR1 SQVTM and CDR2 ANQGSEA. V dropped 3 bases and J dropped 4 bases, with 12 bases sitting between them. CDR3 length: 14 amino acids. CDR3 bases: TGCAGCGTTGAGTCACAGGTCATCACCGGGGAGCTGTTTTTT. Protein: CSVESQVITGELFF.

The chain combines TRBV7-9 with TRBJ2-5, with 13 positions matching TRBD2. From germline, CDR1 is SEHNR and CDR2 FQNEAQ (reference sequence). The CDR3 runs to 15 residues. With V trimmed by 5 bases and J by 5 bases, 5 bases remained unmatched. The CDR3 nucleotides are TGTGCCAGCAGCCGGACTAGCGGGAGTGAGGAGACCCAGTACTTC. This translates into CASSRTSGSEETQYF.

V and J are TRBV19 and TRBJ2-7; 14 bases agree with TRBD2. Germline loops: CDR1 LNHDA, CDR2 SQIVND (reference sequence). The CDR3 contains 15 residues. V trimming: 5 bases; J trimming: 7 bases; junction bases outside the gene matches: 7. DNA of the CDR3: TGTGCCAGTAGTCCGGGACTAGCGGGAGAATATGAGCAGTACTTC. Amino acids: CASSPGLAGEYEQYF. Using reference TRBV19 and TRBJ2-7 for the parts outside the CDR3, the full variable domain is DGGITQSPKYLFRKEGQNVTLSCEQNLNHDAMYWYRQDPGQGLRLIYYSQIVNDFQKGDIAEGYSVSREKKESFPLTVTSAQKNPTAFYLCASSPGLAGEYEQYFGPGTRLTVT.

The chain carries TRBV14 and TRBJ2-3; D unclear. The CDR3 covers 17 residues. The V gene's germline CDR1 is SGHDN and CDR2 FVKESK. V gave up 4 bases and J gave up 0 bases, with 17 bases separating them. CDR3 region: CASSPTWVRVSTDTQYF. Written as DNA, the CDR3 is TGTGCCAGCAGCCCAACGTGGGTGAGAGTTAGCACAGATACGCAGTATTTT.

This chain links TRBV28 with TRBJ1-6, with 7 bases matching TRBD1. Looked up from germline, CDR1 is MDHEN and CDR2 is SYDVKM. The CDR3 totals 14 residues. With 6 bases clipped from V and 7 bases from J, the junction kept 6 bases outside the gene matches. CDR3: CASRIGGRNSPLHF. The DNA of the CDR3 is TGTGCCAGCAGGATAGGGGGCCGGAATTCACCCCTCCACTTT. Variable domain in full (rest from reference TRBV28 and TRBJ1-6): DVKVTQSSRYLVKRTGEKVFLECVQDMDHENMFWYRQDPGLGLRLIYFSYDVKMKEKGDIPEGYSVSREKKERFSLILESASTNQTSMYLCASRIGGRNSPLHFGNGTRLTVT.

The genes are TRBV5-1 and TRBJ1-6; D unclear. The length of the CDR3 is 15 residues. V gave up 2 bases and J gave up 8 bases, with 14 bases separating them. Germline-derived CDR1 and CDR2 are SGHRS and YFSETQ. The CDR3 DNA sequence: TGCGCCAGCAGCTTTACCCTTGGCGCGGATTCACCCCTCCACTTT. This codes for CASSFTLGADSPLHF. Filled out from reference TRBV5-1 and TRBJ1-6, the complete variable domain reads KAGVTQTPRYLIKTRGQQVTLSCSPISGHRSVSWYQQTPGQGLQFLFEYFSETQRNKGNFPGRFSGRQFSNSRSEMNVSTLELGDSALYLCASSFTLGADSPLHFGNGTRLTVT.

The rearrangement links TRBV7-6 to TRBJ2-3, with TRBD2 matching over 8 bases. Germline V lookup: CDR1 SGHVS, CDR2 FNYEAQ. J gave up 0 bases and V 6 bases, and 11 bases lay outside the gene matches. The CDR3 covers 17 residues. The CDR3 spells CASRQSAGGRSTDTQYF. As DNA, the CDR3 is TGTGCCAGCAGGCAGAGTGCGGGGGGCCGTAGCACAGATACGCAGTATTTT. Filled out from reference TRBV7-6 and TRBJ2-3, the complete variable domain reads GAGVSQSPRYKVTKRGQDVALRCDPISGHVSLYWYRQALGQGPEFLTYFNYEAQQDKSGLPNDRFSAERPEGSISTLTIQRTEQRDSAMYRCASRQSAGGRSTDTQYFGPGTRLTVL.

V is TRBV7-9 and J is TRBJ2-3; D not certain. This CDR3 has 13 amino acids. Trimming pared 4 bases from V and 2 bases from J, leaving 7 bases between. Germline CDR1 and CDR2: SEHNR and FQNEAQ (reference sequence). The CDR3 region is CASSSAPTDTQYF. DNA of the CDR3: TGTGCCAGCAGCTCAGCACCCACAGATACGCAGTATTTT.

This chain connects TRBV5-1 to TRBJ2-7, with D perhaps matching TRBD2 (6 bases). The CDR3 consists of 15 residues. Germline values: CDR1 SGHRS, CDR2 YFSETQ. Deletions cut 0 bases from V and 5 bases from J, with 15 bases between. The CDR3 loop reads CASSLDRRESHEQYF. The CDR3 region has the DNA TGCGCCAGCAGCTTGGACCGGAGGGAGAGCCACGAGCAGTACTTC. Complete variable domain (other parts from reference TRBV5-1 and TRBJ2-7): KAGVTQTPRYLIKTRGQQVTLSCSPISGHRSVSWYQQTPGQGLQFLFEYFSETQRNKGNFPGRFSGRQFSNSRSEMNVSTLELGDSALYLCASSLDRRESHEQYFGPGTRLTVT.

The chain uses TRBV7-6 and TRBJ2-5; D remains unclear. V lost 2 bases and J 5 bases, leaving 3 bases between the germline ends. The germline V gene encodes CDR1 SGHVS and CDR2 FNYEAQ. The CDR3 is 11 amino acids. In DNA form, the CDR3 reads TGTGCCAGCAGCTTAATTGAGACCCAGTACTTC. Translating it yields CASSLIETQYF.

A remark on this clone: Within the sample, other DNA sequences also encode this same CDR3. The chain has TRBV6-5 and TRBJ2-4; D call uncertain. V lost 0 bases and J 0 bases, leaving 6 bases between the germline ends. CDR3 length equals 15 residues. The germline gives CDR1 MNHEY, CDR2 SVGAGI. CDR3 loop: CASSYSGLAKNIQYF. The CDR3 DNA reads TGTGCCAGCAGTTACTCGGGTCTAGCCAAAAACATTCAGTACTTC.

Remarks on this clone: Other DNA sequences in this specimen translate into the identical CDR3. The CDR3 reads CAISEAVNTEAFF. DNA of the CDR3: TGTGCCATCAGTGAGGCAGTCAACACTGAAGCTTTCTTT. The chain carries TRBV10-3 and TRBJ1-1; D gene ambiguous. The CDR3 is made up of 13 amino acids. V was clipped by 2 bases and J by 2 bases, with 6 bases between them. Germline V CDR1 and CDR2: ENHRY, SYGVKD.

The chain uses TRBV5-1 and TRBJ2-3; TRBD1 aligns across 8 bases. The CDR3 sequence is 16 residues long. CDR1 SGHRS and CDR2 YFSETQ come from the germline V gene. J lost 3 bases, V lost 5 bases, and 11 bases had no gene match. The CDR3: CASSPRSGGLTDTQYF. The DNA for the CDR3 is TGCGCCAGCAGTCCCCGGTCAGGGGGCCTGACAGATACGCAGTATTTT.

Notes on this clone: The same CDR3 is also encoded by other DNA sequences in this sample. This rearrangement joins TRBV5-1 to TRBJ2-5; D unclear. Germline CDR1 is SGHRS and CDR2 is YFSETQ. Trimming removed 0 bases from V and 5 bases from J, with 8 bases in between. This CDR3 contains 13 residues. The DNA for the CDR3 is TGCGCCAGCAGCTTGGAGGGCTGGGAGACCCAGTACTTC. This gives the protein CASSLEGWETQYF.

V and J are TRBV18 and TRBJ1-2; 8 positions match TRBD1. The CDR3 is 16 residues long. Germline values: CDR1 KGHSH, CDR2 LQKENI. V shed 3 bases, J shed 2 bases, and the junction held 8 bases outside the gene matches. Here the CDR3 reads CASSPWTGLANYGYTF. For the CDR3, the DNA is TGTGCCAGCTCACCCTGGACAGGGTTGGCCAACTATGGCTACACCTTC.

This sequence joins TRBV28 and TRBJ1-4; TRBD1 might be the D (6 bases). The CDR3 contains 15 residues. The V gene's germline CDR1 is MDHEN and CDR2 SYDVKM. The ends were cut back, 4 bases at V and 3 bases at J, with 12 bases in the middle. CDR3 sequence reads: CASSSYRESNEKLFF. In DNA form, the CDR3 reads TGTGCCAGCAGTTCCTACAGGGAGTCTAATGAAAAACTGTTTTTT.

The genes are TRBV6-1 and TRBJ1-5, with D tentatively TRBD1 (5 bases). V lost 8 bases and J lost 5, with 10 bases in between. The CDR3 length is 12 residues. Germline V gene lookup returns CDR1 MNHNS and CDR2 SASEGT. CDR3 in amino acids: CASSWGDQPQHF. CDR3 nucleotide sequence: TGTGCCAGCTCTTGGGGGGATCAGCCCCAGCATTTT.